A selection of T cell receptor beta chains follows, all from one sample in a study of human T cells and chemical hapten exposure. A single record per CDR3 protein comes from TCRdb applying MiXCR to the RACE reads. The data contain more than 30,000 distinct CDR3 sequences, 6% to 7% of them singletons. The sample consisted of whole blood, taken in connection with sensitization to the hapten diphenylcyclopropenone (DPC). The receptors stem from a woman aged 25 to 39 with alopecia areata. Some clones in this sample may be carry-over from other donors' samples. The CDR3 runs from the conserved cysteine through the conserved F or W. D genes are given only for firm matches. Not every row has a clone size; where given, it reads once, few, many or a size class.

TRBV2	NA	TRBJ2-3	NA	CASSEDQGASGADTQYF	TGTGCCAGCAGTGAAGATCAGGGGGCTAGCGGGGCAGATACGCAGTATTTT
TRBV2	TRBD1	TRBJ1-2	NA	CASTTGGGGYTF	TGTGCCAGTACAACAGGGGGCGGCGGCTACACCTTC
TRBV3-1	NA	TRBJ1-3	NA	CASSQEQNSGNTIYF	TGTGCCAGCAGCCAAGAACAGAACTCTGGAAACACCATATATTTT
TRBV12-3/TRBV12-4	NA	TRBJ2-3	many	CASSFGLITDTQYF	TGTGCCAGCAGTTTCGGACTGATCACAGATACGCAGTATTTT
TRBV9	NA	TRBJ2-3	few	CASSVAVQGDTQYF	TGTGCCAGCAGCGTAGCTGTGCAGGGTGATACGCAGTATTTT
TRBV6-6	TRBD2	TRBJ2-3	NA	CASSYRGGGSTDTQYF	TGTGCCAGCAGTTACCGGGGGGGTGGAAGCACAGATACGCAGTATTTT
TRBV30	NA	TRBJ2-5	NA	CAWSLNRGRETQYF	TGTGCCTGGAGCCTAAACCGGGGTCGGGAGACCCAGTACTTC
TRBV12-5	NA	TRBJ1-1	many	CASAARGDTEAFF	TGTGCTAGTGCCGCCCGGGGGGACACTGAAGCTTTCTTT
TRBV7-2	TRBD1	TRBJ1-5	few	CASGDRANQPQHF	TGTGCCAGCGGCGACAGGGCTAATCAGCCCCAGCATTTT
TRBV18	TRBD1	TRBJ2-3	few	CASSPYGTEASTDTQYF	TGTGCCAGCTCACCTTACGGGACAGAAGCTAGCACAGATACGCAGTATTTT
TRBV3-1	NA	TRBJ1-6	NA	CASSRDPDNSPLHF	TGTGCCAGCAGCCGGGACCCAGACAATTCACCCCTCCACTTT
TRBV6-5	TRBD2	TRBJ2-1	few	CASRPLAGFNNEQFF	TGTGCCAGCAGGCCCTTAGCGGGGTTTAACAATGAGCAGTTCTTC
TRBV25-1	NA	TRBJ2-5	NA	CATRLGAIETQYF	TGTGCCACCCGACTGGGGGCGATCGAGACCCAGTACTTC
TRBV6-1	NA	TRBJ2-7	NA	CASNPGISMAYF	TGTGCCAGCAACCCGGGCATCTCGATGGCGTACTTC
TRBV11-1	NA	TRBJ1-2	few	CASSLSHNYGYTF	TGTGCCAGCAGCCTTAGCCATAACTATGGCTACACCTTC
TRBV7-2	NA	TRBJ1-6	NA	CASSSHTGMVSPLHF	TGTGCCAGCAGCTCTCACACAGGAATGGTATCACCCCTCCACTTT
TRBV12-3/TRBV12-4	TRBD1	TRBJ1-1	many	CASSLALGYRGKNTEAFF	TGTGCCAGCAGTTTAGCCCTAGGATACAGGGGGAAGAACACTGAAGCTTTCTTT
TRBV28	TRBD1	TRBJ2-1	few	CASSSGRGLYNEQFF	TGTGCCAGCAGTTCGGGCAGGGGGCTATACAATGAGCAGTTCTTC
TRBV6-6	NA	TRBJ1-5	many	CASSSNSNQPQHF	TGTGCCAGCAGTTCCAATAGCAATCAGCCCCAGCATTTT
TRBV7-2	TRBD2	TRBJ2-7	many	CASSLAALSGGAGEQYF	TGTGCCAGCAGCTTAGCGGCCCTTAGCGGGGGGGCAGGTGAGCAGTACTTC
TRBV12-3/TRBV12-4	TRBD2	TRBJ2-7	medium-sized	CASSLAGGSSYEQYF	TGTGCCAGCAGCTTAGCGGGGGGGAGCTCCTACGAGCAGTACTTC
TRBV27	NA	TRBJ1-6	few	CASSYRDSYNSPLHF	TGTGCCAGCAGTTACAGGGATAGCTATAATTCACCCCTCCACTTT
TRBV11-1	TRBD1	TRBJ1-2	many	CASSSDRWDSYTF	TGTGCCAGCAGCTCGGACAGGTGGGATAGCTACACCTTC
TRBV5-1	TRBD1	TRBJ1-1	few	CASSSTGSNTEAFF	TGCGCCAGCAGCTCGACAGGGAGTAACACTGAAGCTTTCTTT
TRBV5-1	NA	TRBJ2-1	NA	CASSLVSALSYNEQFF	TGCGCCAGCAGCTTGGTCTCCGCCTTATCCTACAATGAGCAGTTCTTC
TRBV14	TRBD1	TRBJ2-3	NA	CASSQEGQGSYYGTDTQYF	TGTGCCAGCAGCCAAGAAGGACAGGGGTCCTACTACGGCACAGATACGCAGTATTTT
TRBV6-2/TRBV6-3	NA	TRBJ2-3	NA	CASSSPVSSTDTQYF	TGTGCCAGCAGTTCCCCCGTCTCTAGCACAGATACGCAGTATTTT
TRBV7-9	TRBD2	TRBJ2-3	many	CASSPGLAGVADTQYF	TGTGCCAGCAGCCCGGGACTAGCGGGGGTTGCAGATACGCAGTATTTT
TRBV5-6	NA	TRBJ2-7	many	CASSLGYEQYF	TGTGCCAGCAGCTTGGGGTACGAGCAGTACTTC
TRBV4-3	TRBD2	TRBJ2-1	many	CASSQVPSGGRSEQFF	TGCGCCAGCAGCCAAGTCCCGAGCGGGGGGCGGTCTGAGCAGTTCTTC
TRBV13	NA	TRBJ2-3	NA	CASRTPLESDTQYF	TGTGCCAGCAGGACCCCCTTGGAATCAGATACGCAGTATTTT
TRBV5-6	NA	TRBJ1-2	few	CASSLLSVVHGNGYTF	TGTGCCAGCAGCTTGCTATCGGTCGTTCATGGGAATGGCTACACCTTC
TRBV7-2	NA	TRBJ1-2	NA	CASSLAAAFYGYTF	TGTGCCAGCAGCTTAGCGGCAGCTTTTTATGGCTACACCTTC
TRBV6-5	TRBD1	TRBJ1-6	many	CASRSGTANSPLHF	TGTGCCAGCCGATCCGGGACAGCTAATTCACCCCTCCACTTT
TRBV6-6	TRBD1	TRBJ1-5	few	CASRAGGANQPQHF	TGTGCCAGCAGGGCAGGGGGGGCGAATCAGCCCCAGCATTTT
TRBV12-3/TRBV12-4	TRBD1	TRBJ1-5	many	CASSLGTGGNQPQHF	TGTGCCAGCAGTTTGGGGACAGGGGGGAATCAGCCCCAGCATTTT
TRBV28	TRBD1	TRBJ2-7	many	CASSPDRGQAYEQYF	TGTGCCAGCAGCCCTGACAGGGGGCAGGCCTACGAGCAGTACTTC
TRBV5-4	NA	TRBJ2-3	few	CASSKENTDTQYF	TGTGCCAGCAGCAAGGAAAACACAGATACGCAGTATTTT
TRBV6-2/TRBV6-3	TRBD1	TRBJ1-5	few	CASRLDDRANQPQHF	TGTGCCAGCAGGCTCGATGACAGGGCCAATCAGCCCCAGCATTTT
TRBV7-2	NA	TRBJ2-3	many	CASSRGAGFTDTQYF	TGTGCCAGCAGCAGGGGGGCAGGGTTCACAGATACGCAGTATTTT
TRBV5-5	NA	TRBJ2-7	NA	CASSLQAYEQYF	TGTGCCAGCAGCTTGCAGGCCTACGAGCAGTACTTC
TRBV6-2/TRBV6-3	NA	TRBJ1-1	NA	CASSYQFSGNTEAFF	TGTGCCAGCAGTTATCAGTTTTCGGGGAACACTGAAGCTTTCTTT
TRBV7-2	NA	TRBJ2-5	few	CASSLGGGAEETQYF	TGTGCCAGCAGCTTAGGAGGGGGGGCCGAAGAGACCCAGTACTTC
TRBV20-1	TRBD1	TRBJ2-7	many	CSEGPGQSYEQYF	TGCAGTGAAGGACCGGGACAGTCCTACGAGCAGTACTTC
TRBV3-1	TRBD2	TRBJ2-5	many	CASSRWTSGGQETQYF	TGTGCCAGCAGTCGATGGACTAGCGGGGGACAAGAGACCCAGTACTTC
TRBV5-1	TRBD2	TRBJ2-3	NA	CASSPGTSVSTDTQYF	TGCGCCAGCAGCCCGGGGACTAGCGTATCCACAGATACGCAGTATTTT
TRBV12-3/TRBV12-4	NA	TRBJ1-5	few	CASSLAGDSFNQPQHF	TGTGCCAGCAGTTTAGCAGGTGACAGCTTCAATCAGCCCCAGCATTTT
TRBV7-9	NA	TRBJ1-6	few	CASSLQYFSPLHF	TGTGCCAGCAGCTTACAATACTTCTCACCCCTCCACTTT
TRBV25-1	NA	TRBJ1-1	many	CASSVVAEAFF	TGTGCCAGCTCGGTGGTGGCTGAAGCTTTCTTT
TRBV7-2	NA	TRBJ1-3	few	CASSLEGFSGNTIYF	TGTGCCAGCAGCTTAGAAGGCTTCTCTGGAAACACCATATATTTT
TRBV24-1	NA	TRBJ2-7	medium-sized	CATSDRGSYEQYF	TGTGCCACCAGTGATCGGGGTTCCTACGAGCAGTACTTC